The clone carrying this T cell receptor (beta chain) was seen once. Its antigen is unknown. Germline assignment: CDR1 SGHRS and CDR2 YFSETQ. Losses at the gene ends were 1 base for V and 10 bases for J; bases not matched to a gene: 1. CDR3 length equals 12 residues. The sample is drawn from a study of cytomegalovirus exposure and HLA in healthy donors. Study-wide findings and caveats: Fewer N-insertions (relative to the approximately 700-donor mean) were reportedly seen in an Asian-associated ancestry cluster in a later analysis. Usually a TCR sequence was rare, but some public TCRs were found in many donors.

Primers for the PCR totalled 60 Vbeta and 13 Jbeta. Data came from immunoSEQ multiplex PCR; TCRdb stores just in-frame clones and leaves some out. The profile shows about 150,000 clones, 66% of them singletons. The origin of this receptor is a woman aged 60-75 years in good health and CMV-seronegative. The sequenced sample was PBMCs. The V gene is TRBV5-1, the J gene TRBJ2-2; 7 bases match TRBD1. The CDR3 loop is CASSLRGPELFF. The CDR3 region has the DNA TGCGCCAGCAGCTTGAGGGGGCCGGAGCTGTTTTTT.